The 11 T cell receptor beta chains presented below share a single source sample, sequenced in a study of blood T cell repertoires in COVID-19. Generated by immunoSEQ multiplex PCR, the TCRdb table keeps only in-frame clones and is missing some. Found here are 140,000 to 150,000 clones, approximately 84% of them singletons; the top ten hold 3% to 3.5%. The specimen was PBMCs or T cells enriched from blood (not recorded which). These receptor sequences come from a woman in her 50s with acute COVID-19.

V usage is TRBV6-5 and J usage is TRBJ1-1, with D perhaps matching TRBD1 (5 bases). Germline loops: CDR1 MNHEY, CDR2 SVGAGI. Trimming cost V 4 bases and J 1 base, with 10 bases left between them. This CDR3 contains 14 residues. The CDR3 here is CASSLEGWNTEAFF. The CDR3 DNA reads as TGTGCCAGCAGTTTGGAGGGGTGGAACACTGAAGCTTTCTTT.

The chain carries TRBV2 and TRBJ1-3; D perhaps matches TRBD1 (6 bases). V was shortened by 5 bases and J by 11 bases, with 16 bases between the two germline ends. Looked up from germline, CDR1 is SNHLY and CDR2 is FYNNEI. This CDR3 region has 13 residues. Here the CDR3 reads CASSLGDIFPIYF. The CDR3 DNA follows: TGTGCCAGCAGTCTCGGGGACATCTTCCCCATATATTTT.

The CDR3 spells CASRGLGNAGELFF. CDR3 DNA: TGTGCCAGCAGGGGACTAGGAAACGCCGGGGAGCTGTTTTTT. The chain combines TRBV6-5 with TRBJ2-2; 8 nucleotides align to TRBD2. Per germline, CDR1 MNHEY and CDR2 SVGAGI. This CDR3 spans 14 amino acids. Trimming took 6 bases from V and 6 from J; bases not matched to a gene: 6.

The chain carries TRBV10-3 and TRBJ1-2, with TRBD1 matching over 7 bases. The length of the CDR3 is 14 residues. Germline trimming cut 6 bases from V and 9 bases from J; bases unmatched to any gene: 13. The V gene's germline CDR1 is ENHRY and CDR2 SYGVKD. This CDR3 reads CAISYDREMVSYTF. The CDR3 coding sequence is TGTGCCATCAGCTACGACAGGGAGATGGTTAGCTACACCTTC.

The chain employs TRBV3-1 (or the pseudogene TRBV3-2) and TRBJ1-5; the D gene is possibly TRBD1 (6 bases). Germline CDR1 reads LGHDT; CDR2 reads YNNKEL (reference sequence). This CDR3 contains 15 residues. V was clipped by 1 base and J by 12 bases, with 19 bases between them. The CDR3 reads CASSQGRGPSLFQHF. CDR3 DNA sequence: TGTGCCAGCAGCCAAGGGCGGGGGCCATCACTTTTCCAGCATTTT.

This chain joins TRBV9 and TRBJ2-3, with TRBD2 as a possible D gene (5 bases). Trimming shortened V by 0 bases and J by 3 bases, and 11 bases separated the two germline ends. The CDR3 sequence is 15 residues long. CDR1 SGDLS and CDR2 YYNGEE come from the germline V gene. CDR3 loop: CASSVGLAGTDTQYF. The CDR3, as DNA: TGTGCCAGCAGCGTAGGGCTAGCCGGGACAGATACGCAGTATTTT.

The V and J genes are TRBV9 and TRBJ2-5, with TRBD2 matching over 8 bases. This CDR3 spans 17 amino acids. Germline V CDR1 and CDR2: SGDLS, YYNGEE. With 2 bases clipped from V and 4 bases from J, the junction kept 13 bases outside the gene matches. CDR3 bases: TGTGCCAGCAGCGTCAGCGCAGCGGGGGCGGGAGCAGAGACCCAGTACTTC. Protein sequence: CASSVSAAGAGAETQYF.

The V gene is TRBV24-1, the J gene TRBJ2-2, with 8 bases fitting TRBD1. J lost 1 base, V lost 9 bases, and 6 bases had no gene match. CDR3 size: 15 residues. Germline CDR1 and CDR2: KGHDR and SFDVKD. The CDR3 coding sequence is TGTGCCACCCAGACTGGACAGGGGAACACCGGGGAGCTGTTTTTT. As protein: CATQTGQGNTGELFF.

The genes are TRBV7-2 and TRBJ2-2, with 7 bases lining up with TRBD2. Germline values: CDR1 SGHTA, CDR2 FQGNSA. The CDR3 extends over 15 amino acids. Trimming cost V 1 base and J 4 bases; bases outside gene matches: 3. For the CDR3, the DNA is TGTGCCAGCAGCTTAGATGCTAGCGGCACCGGGGAGCTGTTTTTT. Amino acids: CASSLDASGTGELFF.

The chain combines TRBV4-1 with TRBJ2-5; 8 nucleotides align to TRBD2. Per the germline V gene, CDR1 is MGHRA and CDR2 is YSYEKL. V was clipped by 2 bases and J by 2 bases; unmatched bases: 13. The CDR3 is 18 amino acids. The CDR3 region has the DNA TGCGCCAGCAGCCAAAGATCCTACCGGGAGGGGACTCAAGAGACCCAGTACTTC. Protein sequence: CASSQRSYREGTQETQYF.

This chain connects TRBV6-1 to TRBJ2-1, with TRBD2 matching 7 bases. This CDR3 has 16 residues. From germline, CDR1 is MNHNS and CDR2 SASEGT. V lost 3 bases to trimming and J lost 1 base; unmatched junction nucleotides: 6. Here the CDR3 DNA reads TGTGCCAGCAGTGACGGAGCTAGCGGTTCCTACAATGAGCAGTTCTTC. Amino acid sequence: CASSDGASGSYNEQFF.